Below, 15 T cell receptor beta chains from the same sample are listed, as sequenced in a study of blood T cells in healthy people across ages. A J-beta primer mix and a sample-barcoded 5' primer were used in a second PCR of about 7 to 12 cycles. One entry per CDR3 protein results from TCRdb running MiXCR on the 5' RACE reads. The data contain more than 800,000 distinct CDR3 sequences, 29% of them singletons. Sequences were obtained from blood. The receptors here all came from a woman at least 80 years old in good health.

This clonotype was seen repeatedly, ten times or more. The chain links TRBV7-2 to TRBJ1-2, with 9 bases that match TRBD1. V was clipped by 5 bases and J by 3 bases; unmatched bases: 7. Per germline, CDR1 SGHTA and CDR2 FQGNSA. The CDR3 has 15 amino acids. The CDR3 nucleotides read TGTGCCAGCAGCCTATTTAGGACAGGGGACTATGGCTACACCTTC. Its protein product is CASSLFRTGDYGYTF.

This clonotype came up a few times. V gene TRBV3-1 combines with J gene TRBJ2-4, with 8 bases that match TRBD1. Germline loops: CDR1 LGHDT, CDR2 YNNKEL (reference sequence). V lost 4 bases, J lost 2 bases, and 4 bases stayed unmatched. The CDR3 has 15 amino acids. For the CDR3, the DNA is TGTGCCAGCAGCCTACGGACAGGGACCAAAAACATTCAGTACTTC. Its protein product is CASSLRTGTKNIQYF.

This clonotype was counted between two and nine times. Since a much larger clone is just one base distant, this may be a read error. The genes are TRBV7-2 and TRBJ2-6, with D maybe TRBD1 (5 bases). The CDR3 loop spans 16 amino acids. Germline CDR1 reads SGHTA; CDR2 reads FQGNSA. CDR3 sequence: CASSLVAVPGANVRTF. CDR3 bases: TGTGCCAGCAGCTTAGTGGCAGTTCCTGGGGCCAACGTCCGGACTTTC.

Only a few counts were recorded for this clonotype. This sequence joins TRBV3-1 and TRBJ2-5, with D tentatively TRBD2 (5 bases). Germline CDR1 LGHDT, CDR2 YNNKEL (reference sequence). CDR3 length equals 16 residues. Trimming stripped 6 bases from V and 0 bases from J, with 17 bases between. CDR3 nucleotide sequence: TGTGCCAGCAGGCCGGATCATACGGGGTACCAAGAGACCCAGTACTTC. Its protein is CASRPDHTGYQETQYF.

This clonotype was observed a few times. J is TRBJ1-4 and V is TRBV7-9; D is unresolved. Germline V gene data show CDR1 as SEHNR and CDR2 as FQNEAQ (reference sequence). The CDR3 extends over 14 amino acids. Trimming took 5 bases from V and 5 from J, leaving 12 bases between them. CDR3 in DNA: TGTGCCAGCAGCCCGGGGAGCCAGAATGAAAAACTGTTTTTT. Amino acids: CASSPGSQNEKLFF.

This sequence joins TRBV6-2 or TRBV6-3 and TRBJ1-1, with 9 bases identical to TRBD1. The CDR3 totals 20 residues. V lost 5 bases, J lost 0 bases, and 19 bases stayed unmatched. The germline V gene encodes CDR1 MNHEY and CDR2 SVGEGT. For the CDR3, the DNA is TGTGCCAGCAGTGATCCGGGACAGGGCTTCCAAGCGAAGTTGAACACTGAAGCTTTCTTT. Its translation is CASSDPGQGFQAKLNTEAFF.

This clonotype has at least ten counts. J is TRBJ2-1 and V is TRBV12-3 or TRBV12-4; 7 nucleotides line up with TRBD2. The CDR3 has 17 amino acids. The trim removed 1 base at V and 0 bases at J, leaving 6 bases unmatched. DNA of the CDR3: TGTGCCAGCAGTTTAGAGCCCGGGGGGAGCTCCTACAATGAGCAGTTCTTC. Translation gives CASSLEPGGSSYNEQFF.

This clonotype was observed a few times. The chain combines TRBV15 with TRBJ2-1; 9 bases are shared with TRBD2. The germline CDR1 and CDR2 sequences are LNHNV and YYDKDF (reference sequence). J lost 6 bases, V lost 0 bases, and 9 bases had no gene match. The CDR3 loop spans 17 amino acids. The DNA for the CDR3 is TGTGCCACCAGCAGAGATCGGGAGCGGGGGGCATGCAATGAGCAGTTCTTC. As protein: CATSRDRERGACNEQFF.

The chain combines TRBV7-2 with TRBJ2-3, with 13 positions matching TRBD2. From germline, CDR1 is SGHTA and CDR2 FQGNSA. The junction had 16 bases not matched to a gene; V was cut back by 6 bases and J by 10 bases. This CDR3 is 17 amino acids long. The CDR3 region is CASSFRQGLAGRGAQYF. The CDR3 nucleotides are TGTGCCAGCAGTTTCCGTCAGGGACTAGCGGGGCGGGGAGCGCAGTATTTT.

This clonotype was detected ten times or more. The V gene is TRBV6-2 or TRBV6-3, the J gene TRBJ1-2; 7 bases are shared with TRBD1. Germline CDR1 MNHEY, CDR2 SVGEGT. The trim removed 8 bases at V and 7 bases at J, leaving 7 bases unmatched. The CDR3 spans 12 residues. The CDR3 nucleotides are TGTGCCAGCCGTCAAGGGGGCCCTGGCTACACCTTC. Its translation: CASRQGGPGYTF.

Ten or more counts support this clonotype. The chain carries TRBV20-1 and TRBJ1-4, with 7 bases that match TRBD1. Trimming took 4 bases from V and 8 from J; bases not matched to a gene: 10. CDR1 and CDR2 from the germline V gene are DFQATT and SNEGSKA (reference sequence). This CDR3 has 14 amino acids. CDR3 nucleotide sequence: TGCAGTGCTAACGACAGGGAAGGCGGAGAAAAACTGTTTTTT. This sequence encodes CSANDREGGEKLFF.

Concerning this clonotype: The conserved phenylalanine or tryptophan is not found at the CDR3 terminus, so this likely reflects a read error. This chain links TRBV12-3 or TRBV12-4 with TRBJ1-5; D ambiguous. V gave up 4 bases and J gave up 9 bases, with 7 bases separating them. This CDR3 contains 11 residues. CDR3 DNA sequence: TGTGCCAGCAGTTCACGAGGGCCCCAGCATTGT. It is translated as CASSSRGPQHC.

This clonotype came up a few times. This may come from a read error, since a much larger clone is one base off. The genes are TRBV6-2 or TRBV6-3 and TRBJ2-6; tentative D call: TRBD1 (5 bases). The CDR3 totals 16 residues. Germline CDR1 is MNHEY and CDR2 is SVGEGT. This chain's CDR3 is CASSYRASSGASVLTF. For the CDR3, the DNA is TGTGCCAGCAGTTACAGGGCCTCCTCTGGGGCCAGCGTCCTGACTTTC.

Turning to this clonotype: A much larger clone lies a single base off, so this may be a read error. CDR3 in DNA: TGTACCAGCAGCCCGACAGGACAGTCTATCTATGGCTACACCTTC. Translating gives CTSSPTGQSIYGYTF. V and J are TRBV7-9 and TRBJ1-2, with TRBD1 as a possible D gene (6 bases). The CDR3 spans 15 residues. Germline V gene lookup returns CDR1 SEHNR and CDR2 FQNEAQ (reference sequence).

This clonotype turned up a few times. Possible read error: a much larger clone is one base away. The CDR3 region is CSATPRTGRNEQFF. The CDR3 DNA follows: TGCAGTGCTACCCCTAGGACAGGGCGCAATGAGCAGTTCTTC. The chain carries TRBV20-1 and TRBJ2-1, with 8 bases fitting TRBD1. Germline V gene data show CDR1 as DFQATT and CDR2 as SNEGSKA (reference sequence). The V gene end was trimmed by 4 bases and the J gene end by 6 bases; junction bases not matched to a gene: 8. The CDR3 is 14 residues long.